This TCR beta chain derives from a study of immune heterogeneity within non-small cell lung tumors. On the study more broadly: Classification of the tumors gave a few squamous cell carcinomas, over nine non-squamous carcinomas and 1 not otherwise specified. General study points: Recurrence of the same dominant CDR3 beta clonotypes was seen across tumor sites within a patient, and site-unique high-frequency clones were present alongside them. Local T-cell clonality tracked local tumor mutational burden; the correlation was moderate but significant (R roughly 0.33).

Genomic DNA extracted from bulk tumor tissue served as template. A total of around 660 ng was used per sample. During surgery, several far-apart biopsies were obtained from every primary tumor. Curative surgery was performed on patients who had untreated, newly diagnosed non-small cell lung cancer. The authors amplified TCR beta CDR3 by multiplex PCR with 32 V and 13 J primers. TCRdb re-called the multiplex PCR reads with MiXCR, one entry per CDR3 protein. This sample has some 10,000 distinct CDR3 sequences, with 25% to 40% found just once. This clonotype is deemed medium-sized (0.01 to 0.1%). Its antigen is still unknown. Germline CDR1 reads WNHNN; CDR2 reads SYGVQD (reference sequence). The CDR3 is made up of 16 amino acids. V lost 2 bases and J 2 bases, leaving 16 bases between the germline ends.

This chain joins TRBV10-1 and TRBJ2-7, with D hard to call. Sequencing was carried out using lung tumor tissue. The TCR originated in a man between 60 and 70 years old with non-small cell lung cancer. The chain's CDR3 is CASSEPRGVGAYEQYF. The CDR3 DNA sequence: TGCGCCAGCAGTGAGCCGAGAGGAGTAGGTGCCTACGAGCAGTACTTC.